This entry lists 20 T cell receptor beta chains sequenced from one sample in a study of tumor-infiltrating lymphocytes in primary liver carcinoma. A constant-region primer primed TCR beta cDNA synthesis from 400 to 600 ng of total RNA. Nested multiplex PCR, run for three rounds with slightly modified ARM-PCR, yielded TCR beta libraries. Investigators reported that the first two PCR rounds, at around 9 cycles each, used TRBV1-TRBV30 forward primers with a C-beta reverse primer. Each CDR3 protein is one row after TCRdb ran MiXCR on the multiplex PCR reads. The sample holds about 100,000 distinct CDR3 sequences, approximately 71% seen once. Scientists recovered RNA and DNA together from roughly 20-30 mg of unsorted bulk tissue. Sample: liver tumor tissue from sampling region 5. Specified subset: tumor region T5, tumor centre. The receptors come from a woman aged 55-69 years with primary liver carcinoma and hepatitis B virus infection.

This clonotype was counted at least ten times. This chain links TRBV28 with TRBJ2-7; TRBD2 agrees at 8 bases. This CDR3 spans 14 amino acids. V was pared by 4 bases and J by 3 bases, with 5 bases of the junction left unmatched. The germline V gene has CDR1 MDHEN and CDR2 SYDVKM. The DNA for the CDR3 is TGTGCCAGCAGTTCGGGGGGGGCTGACTACGAGCAGTACTTC. Its protein product is CASSSGGADYEQYF.

Regarding this clonotype: The limits of the CDR3 on the DNA are not certain, so only TCRdb's listed CDR3 is given. The rearrangement joins TRBV6-1 to TRBJ2-7; the D call in the table, TRBD2, was not verified against the DNA. The germline V gene encodes CDR1 MNHNS and CDR2 SASEGT. Inclusive of both ends, the CDR3 amounts to 15 amino acids. The chain's CDR3 is CASSEVASGSYEQNF.

In this sample, this clonotype turned up once. A junction end diverges from the germline sequence, so it may reflect a read error. The chain has TRBV11-2 and TRBJ2-7; D is unresolved. The CDR3 runs 13 residues. The germline V gene encodes CDR1 SGHAT and CDR2 FQNNGV. The CDR3 nucleotides are TGTGACAGCAGCTTAGAGCATCGGAGCAAGCAGTACTTC. Protein: CDSSLEHRSKQYF.

As concerns this clonotype: At one end the junction does not follow the germline gene, possibly because of a read error. The chain is built from TRBV12-3 or TRBV12-4 and TRBJ2-1; maybe TRBD2 (5 bases). CDR3 length equals 16 residues. The CDR3 sequence is CASSLDSLAVVHEQFF. CDR3 DNA: TGTGCCAGCAGTTTAGATAGCCTAGCCGTAGTCCATGAACAGTTCTTC.

Regarding this clonotype: A clone one base away is much larger, so this may be a read error. The rearrangement uses TRBV30 and TRBJ2-3; unclear D gene. Trimming left V 2 bases short and J 3 bases short, with 9 bases between. Germline CDR1 reads GTSNPN; CDR2 reads SVGIG (reference sequence). The length of the CDR3 is 13 residues. Here the CDR3 reads CAWSRNSTDTQYF. The CDR3 DNA reads TGTGCCTGGAGTCGCAACTCAACAGATACGCAGTATTTT.

As for this clonotype: The junction and the germline gene differ at one end; a read error may be behind it. The chain uses TRBV7-9 and TRBJ1-2; perhaps TRBD1 as D (5 bases). The CDR3 is made up of 13 amino acids. The germline V gene has CDR1 SEHNR and CDR2 FQNEAQ (reference sequence). Written as DNA, the CDR3 is TGTGCTAGCAGCCTTGGGGAAGGGGCTGGCTACACCTTC. Translating it yields CASSLGEGAGYTF.

The chain has TRBV28 and TRBJ2-7, with 8 bases aligning to TRBD2. Germline CDR1 reads MDHEN; CDR2 reads SYDVKM. V lost 4 bases to trimming and J lost 3 bases; unmatched junction nucleotides: 2. The CDR3 runs 13 residues. CDR3 residues: CASSSTSGYEQYF. CDR3 bases: TGTGCCAGCAGTTCCACTAGCGGCTACGAGCAGTACTTC.

Comments on this clonotype: One base away lies a much larger clone, so this may be a sequencing read error. J is TRBJ2-1 and V is TRBV10-3, with D perhaps given as TRBD1 or TRBD2 (5 bases each). CDR1 is ENHRY and CDR2 is SYGVKD in the germline V gene. This CDR3 has 13 amino acids. CDR3 in amino acids: CAISEGGYSEQFF. The CDR3 DNA follows: TGTGCCATCAGTGAGGGGGGATACAGTGAGCAGTTCTTC.

About this clonotype itself: One junction end does not reproduce the germline sequence, and a read error may be involved. The chain links TRBV12-3 or TRBV12-4 to TRBJ2-1; D perhaps matches TRBD2 (6 bases). This CDR3 has 14 residues. The chain's CDR3 is CASCFSGSYNEQFF. The CDR3 DNA follows: TGTGCCAGCTGTTTTAGCGGCTCCTACAATGAGCAGTTCTTC.

This clonotype was counted ten times or more. The gene calls are TRBV29-1 and TRBJ2-2; no reliable D call. This CDR3 is 12 amino acids long. Per germline, CDR1 SQVTM and CDR2 ANQGSEA. V lost 2 bases, J lost 9 bases, and 10 bases lay in between. The CDR3 protein is CSVELDTRELFF. CDR3 DNA sequence: TGCAGCGTTGAACTGGATACGAGGGAGCTGTTTTTT.

To note about this clonotype: One end of the junction is discordant with germline, which a read error may explain. The J gene is TRBJ2-1, the V gene TRBV30; possibly TRBD2 for D (5 bases). This CDR3 is built from 12 residues. Germline V gene sequence: CDR1 GTSNPN, CDR2 SVGIG (reference sequence). The CDR3 DNA reads as TGTGCCCGGAGGCGGCGGAACAATGAGCAGTTTTTC. Protein product: CARRRRNNEQFF.

The rearrangement links TRBV7-9 to TRBJ2-2; D is undetermined. CDR1 SEHNR and CDR2 FQNEAQ come from the germline V gene (reference sequence). The CDR3 runs 18 residues. V lost 4 bases, J lost 2 bases, and 20 bases lay in between. The CDR3 coding sequence is TGTGCCAGCAGCTCCGATGACCAGAAATTCTATAACACCGGGGAGCTGTTTTTT. Amino acid sequence: CASSSDDQKFYNTGELFF.

On this clonotype itself: Sequence at one end of the junction differs from germline and may be a read error. The gene calls are TRBV11-2 and TRBJ2-7; D perhaps matches TRBD1 (5 bases). The CDR3 contains 15 residues. Germline V lookup: CDR1 SGHAT, CDR2 FQNNGV. Here the CDR3 reads CASSYWTRGTYDQYF. CDR3 nucleotide sequence: TGTGCCAGTAGCTACTGGACAAGGGGAACCTACGACCAGTACTTC.

This clonotype was seen repeatedly, ten times or more. V gene TRBV5-6 combines with J gene TRBJ2-3; 9 bases are shared with TRBD2. The trim removed 5 bases at V and 11 bases at J, leaving 15 bases unmatched. The CDR3 has 15 residues. Germline-derived CDR1 and CDR2 are SGHDT and YYEEEE. DNA of the CDR3: TGTGCCAGCAGTCGAACCGGGACTAGCCAGACACAGCAGTATTTT. It encodes CASSRTGTSQTQQYF.

This clonotype occurred a few times. One base away lies a much larger clone, so this may be a sequencing read error. In this CDR3 the conserved last residue, phenylalanine or tryptophan, is missing, so a read error is likely. No DNA is shown, since the ends of the CDR3 on it are uncertain; the CDR3 is the one TCRdb lists. The V gene is TRBV5-6, the J gene TRBJ2-7; the table's D call of TRBD2 was not tested on the DNA. The CDR3 sequence runs 12 residues, both termini included. Germline assignment: CDR1 SGHDT and CDR2 YYEEEE. The CDR3 sequence: CTSSLMPGPPSI.

In its sample, this clonotype was seen a few times. This may arise from a read error, as a much more abundant clone is one base away. The rearrangement links TRBV6-5 to TRBJ1-3; D perhaps matches TRBD1 (6 bases). The CDR3 extends over 14 amino acids. Per germline, CDR1 MNHEY and CDR2 SVGAGI. This CDR3 is CDSIGGAGGNTIYF. The CDR3 DNA follows: TGTGACAGCATAGGGGGGGCTGGTGGAAACACCATATATTTT.

Details on this clonotype: Here the CDR3 omits its conserved ending phenylalanine or tryptophan, so a read error is the likely source. It is unclear where the CDR3 begins or ends on the DNA, so no DNA is shown, and the CDR3 is as TCRdb lists it. V and J are TRBV6-6 and TRBJ2-7; TRBD2 is taken as the D call from the table, unchecked against the DNA. Germline assignment: CDR1 MNHNY and CDR2 SVGAGI (reference sequence). The CDR3 has 15 amino acids, counting both end residues. This CDR3 reads CASSYRLVPLLRAVL.

By sample fraction, this clonotype is medium-sized. The CDR3 here is CASSYNQPGLAGGEQYF. The CDR3 DNA reads as TGTGCCAGCAGCTACAACCAGCCGGGACTAGCGGGCGGGGAGCAGTACTTC. This chain connects TRBV11-2 to TRBJ2-7; 12 bases agree with TRBD2. Unmatched junction bases numbered 14, after V lost 4 bases and J lost 7 bases. The CDR3 has 17 amino acids. Germline V gene sequence: CDR1 SGHAT, CDR2 FQNNGV.

This clonotype was found many times. The V and J genes are TRBV4-1 and TRBJ1-1; D possibly corresponds to TRBD1 (5 bases). Germline V gene sequence: CDR1 MGHRA, CDR2 YSYEKL. There are 15 residues in the CDR3. Trimming removed 0 bases from V and 5 bases from J, with 13 bases in between. This chain's CDR3 is CASSQEGQGGTEAFF. CDR3 coding DNA: TGCGCCAGCAGCCAAGAGGGGCAGGGAGGGACTGAAGCTTTCTTT.

Comment on this clonotype: Since no conserved phenylalanine or tryptophan closes the CDR3, a read error is the likely cause. This rearrangement joins TRBV6-1 to TRBJ2-7; 7 nucleotides line up with TRBD1. This CDR3 region has 15 residues. The germline V gene has CDR1 MNHNS and CDR2 SASEGT. CDR3 region: CAGSEFQGDTDEQYL. The DNA of the CDR3 is TGTGCCGGCAGTGAATTTCAGGGGGACACCGACGAGCAGTACCTC.